This paragraph covers one T cell receptor (beta chain) sequence. This sample is drawn from a study of cytomegalovirus exposure and HLA in healthy donors. With V trimmed by 8 bases and J by 6 bases, 5 bases remained unmatched. The CDR3 loop spans 13 amino acids. Germline V gives CDR1 LGHNA, CDR2 YSLEER. Data came from immunoSEQ multiplex PCR; TCRdb stores just in-frame clones and leaves some out. The table has around 150,000 clones, approximately 91% seen once. Source material: PBMCs. V is TRBV4-3 and J is TRBJ2-2, with 8 bases identical to TRBD2. This receptor was taken from a man between 18 and 35 years old in good health and CMV-seronegative. CDR3 region: CASARGGAGELFF. The CDR3 nucleotides read TGCGCCAGCGCCCGGGGGGGGGCCGGGGAGCTGTTTTTT.